This entry describes one T cell receptor beta chain. As yet, its antigen is unknown. This specimen comes from a study of cytomegalovirus exposure and HLA in healthy donors. Primers: 60 Vbeta forward and 13 Jbeta reverse. Assay: immunoSEQ multiplex PCR; the TCRdb copy retains only in-frame clones and omits some. The sample carries some 150,000 clones, over 70% recorded once. Study-wide results and caveats: Rare TCR sequences dominated, though some public TCRs recurred in many donors. In vitro data verified a few CMV-associated chains as specific for CMV antigens.

Per germline, CDR1 PRHDT and CDR2 FYEKMQ (reference sequence). This CDR3 is 16 amino acids long. Deletions cut 2 bases from V and 0 bases from J, with 11 bases between. This receptor was obtained from a man aged 25 to 40 in good health and CMV-seronegative. What was sequenced was PBMCs. This sequence joins TRBV13 and TRBJ2-1; D may be TRBD1 (6 bases). The CDR3 bases are TGTGCCAGCAGCTTATTGGGGGCACCCTCCTACAATGAGCAGTTCTTC. As protein: CASSLLGAPSYNEQFF.